This T cell receptor (beta chain) was observed in a study of T cell repertoires in cytomegalovirus infection. In the study overall: Alongside well-studied HLA-B-restricted CMV epitopes, recently identified HLA-C-restricted CMV epitopes were also used. Study-level points and caveats: CMV-specific TCR beta clonotypes restricted by HLA-C dominated the ex vivo response.

Using its own MiXCR run on the reads, TCRdb lists one record per CDR3 protein. Among approximately 730,000 distinct CDR3 sequences listed, around 35% were seen once. This clonotype was seen ten or more times. Its matching antigen is unknown. Germline CDR1 SGHVS, CDR2 FQNEAQ. The V gene lost 3 bases and the J gene lost 7 bases, with 9 bases spanning the gap. The CDR3 has 12 amino acids. This chain connects TRBV7-8 to TRBJ1-2; D ambiguous. This sample comprised cultured PBMCs, obtained from culture after CMV antigen stimulation. The sequence was obtained from a human donor in good health (CMV status not recorded). Some clones in this sample may be carry-over from other donors' samples. In DNA form, the CDR3 reads TGTGCCAGCAGCTTGGGTAGGAGTGGCTACACCTTC. The encoded protein is CASSLGRSGYTF.